The 16 T cell receptor beta chains in this list originate from one sample, sequenced in a study of Ad26.COV2.S vaccination and SARS-CoV-2 variants. Here immunoSEQ multiplex PCR was the method, and the copy in TCRdb shows in-frame clones only, minus some. The profile shows approximately 250,000 clones, roughly nine tenths of them singletons. Treatment noted: 15 to 20 received Ad26.COV2.S at low or high dose, single or two shots; 5 received placebo; per-sample allocation not given. Day 63 following the first vaccine or placebo injection was when the samples were taken. Sample: peripheral blood, taken in a trial of Ad26.COV2.S vaccine versus placebo. Receptors were obtained from a person between 18 and 65 years old who received the Ad26.COV2.S COVID-19 vaccine or a placebo.

This clone was recorded only once. V is TRBV5-8 and J is TRBJ2-7; TRBD2 might be the D (6 bases). The CDR3 consists of 15 residues. Germline CDR1 and CDR2: SGHTS and YDEGEE. V lost 4 bases, J lost 5 bases, and 19 bases lay in between. The CDR3, as DNA: TGTGCCAGCAGCCTCGCTGGGGGGAGGCGTAACGAGCAGTACGTC. Translating gives CASSLAGGRRNEQYV.

Only a few counts were recorded for this clone. The chain is built from TRBV4-1 and TRBJ2-3; weak D call: TRBD1 (6 bases). The germline V gene encodes CDR1 MGHRA and CDR2 YSYEKL. CDR3 length equals 16 residues. V was shortened by 4 bases and J by 5 bases, with 19 bases between the two germline ends. In DNA, the CDR3 is TGCGCCAGCAGCCGCGTACCTTCAGGGGCAGGAGATACGCAGTATTTT. It encodes CASSRVPSGAGDTQYF.

V is TRBV7-9 and J is TRBJ1-1; 8 positions agree with TRBD1. The CDR3 is 15 amino acids. From germline, CDR1 is SEHNR and CDR2 FQNEAQ (reference sequence). The junction had 7 bases not matched to a gene; V was cut back by 6 bases and J by 1 base. The CDR3 DNA reads as TGTGCCAGCAGGACCAGCGGACAGGGGAACACTGAAGCTTTCTTT. Its translation is CASRTSGQGNTEAFF. The full variable domain, completed using reference TRBV7-9 and TRBJ1-1, is DTGVSQNPRHKITKRGQNVTFRCDPISEHNRLYWYRQTLGQGPEFLTYFQNEAQLEKSRLLSDRFSAERPKGSFSTLEIQRTEQGDSAMYLCASRTSGQGNTEAFFGQGTRLTVV.

This rearrangement joins TRBV11-2 to TRBJ2-1; 11 bases map to TRBD2. Germline CDR1 and CDR2: SGHAT and FQNNGV. The CDR3 is made up of 14 amino acids. With V trimmed by 6 bases and J by 8 bases, 6 bases remained unmatched. The chain's CDR3 is CASSLAGGRHEQFF. CDR3 nucleotide sequence: TGTGCCAGCAGTCTAGCGGGAGGCCGCCATGAGCAGTTCTTC.

The CDR3, as DNA: TGCAGCGCCCCTTGGGGTAGCGGGAGGTACAATGAGCAGTTCTTC. As protein: CSAPWGSGRYNEQFF. V and J are TRBV29-1 and TRBJ2-1; 10 bases map to TRBD2. The V gene's germline CDR1 is SQVTM and CDR2 ANQGSEA. The length of the CDR3 is 15 residues. V was clipped by 7 bases and J by 4 bases; unmatched bases: 10.

The rearrangement joins TRBV5-5 to TRBJ1-2; 7 bases are a match to TRBD1. Germline values: CDR1 SGHKS, CDR2 YYEKEE (reference sequence). The CDR3 loop spans 15 amino acids. After removal of 3 bases from V and 4 bases from J, the junction contained 9 bases not matched to a gene. The CDR3 spells CASSSYQGVGYGYTF. DNA of the CDR3: TGTGCCAGCAGCTCCTACCAGGGGGTAGGCTATGGCTACACCTTC. Together with reference TRBV5-5 and TRBJ1-2, the CDR3 gives the full variable domain: DAGVTQSPTHLIKTRGQQVTLRCSPISGHKSVSWYQQVLGQGPQFIFQYYEKEERGRGNFPDRFSARQFPNYSSELNVNALLLGDSALYLCASSSYQGVGYGYTFGSGTRLTVV.

CDR3 coding DNA: TGTGCCAGCAGTCTTCAGGGGGCGGACACCGGGGAGCTGTTTTTT. Protein sequence: CASSLQGADTGELFF. The chain recombines TRBV7-8 with TRBJ2-2; 8 bases fit TRBD1. Germline CDR1 SGHVS, CDR2 FQNEAQ. There are 15 residues in the CDR3. V shed 6 bases and J 3 bases; nucleotides not matched to a gene: 6.

The V gene is TRBV20-1, the J gene TRBJ1-1; D is unclear. Per the germline V gene, CDR1 is DFQATT and CDR2 is SNEGSKA (reference sequence). The CDR3 has 11 residues. V was shortened by 7 bases and J by 6 bases, with 12 bases between the two germline ends. CDR3 in DNA: TGCAGTGTTCTGGACCACGCTGAAGCTTTCTTT. Translated, it gives CSVLDHAEAFF.

The chain couples TRBV6-5 to TRBJ2-1, with D tentatively TRBD2 (5 bases). V dropped 7 bases and J dropped 7 bases, with 11 bases sitting between them. The CDR3 is made up of 12 amino acids. The V gene's germline CDR1 is MNHEY and CDR2 SVGAGI. The DNA of the CDR3 is TGTGCCAGCACCACAACGGGAAATGAGCAGTTCTTC. This encodes CASTTTGNEQFF.

This clone was seen once. This sequence joins TRBV19 and TRBJ2-1; the D gene could be TRBD1 or TRBD2 (5 bases each). The ends were cut back, 10 bases at V and 2 bases at J, with 9 bases in the middle. The CDR3 consists of 12 residues. Germline CDR1 LNHDA, CDR2 SQIVND (reference sequence). The CDR3 DNA sequence: TGTGCCACGGGACCGACCTACAATGAGCAGTTCTTC. Translated, it gives CATGPTYNEQFF.

The chain joins TRBV10-2 to TRBJ2-1; TRBD2 agrees at 9 bases. CDR3 length: 14 residues. V was pared by 0 bases and J by 14 bases, with 8 bases of the junction left unmatched. The V gene's germline CDR1 is WSHSY and CDR2 SAAADI. The CDR3 is CASSESERGAPEFF. In DNA form, the CDR3 reads TGCGCCAGCAGTGAGTCGGAGCGGGGGGCCCCGGAGTTCTTC.

The chain has TRBV7-2 and TRBJ2-7; the match to TRBD2 covers 10 bases. There are 15 residues in the CDR3. Germline values: CDR1 SGHTA, CDR2 FQGNSA. V was clipped by 4 bases and J by 3 bases; unmatched bases: 6. The CDR3 here is CASSWLAGEGYEQYV. In DNA form, the CDR3 reads TGTGCCAGCAGCTGGCTAGCGGGAGAGGGCTACGAGCAGTACGTC.

The genes are TRBV7-9 and TRBJ2-7, with TRBD1 matching 10 bases. The CDR3 has 14 amino acids. CDR1 is SEHNR, CDR2 FQNEAQ, per germline (reference sequence). V lost 3 bases, J lost 3 bases, and 2 bases stayed unmatched. CDR3 DNA sequence: TGTGCCAGCAGCTTCGGGACAGGGGTCTACGAGCAGTACGTC. Its translation is CASSFGTGVYEQYV.

This chain uses TRBV13 with TRBJ2-2, with 8 bases lining up with TRBD1. The CDR3 consists of 15 residues. CDR1 PRHDT and CDR2 FYEKMQ come from the germline V gene (reference sequence). J was trimmed by 5 bases and V by 5 bases; bases with no gene match: 7. CDR3 DNA: TGTGCCAGCAGCCCCCGGACAGGGATGACCGGGGAGCTGTTTTTT. Its protein product is CASSPRTGMTGELFF.

The J gene is TRBJ2-3, the V gene TRBV29-1, with 7 bases matching TRBD1. V dropped 8 bases and J dropped 0; count of bases not matched to a gene: 5. The CDR3 extends over 13 amino acids. CDR1 and CDR2 (germline): SQVTM, ANQGSEA. CDR3 sequence reads: CSPLDRSTDTQYF. The CDR3 DNA reads TGCAGCCCCTTGGACAGGAGCACAGATACGCAGTATTTT.

This clone appeared a few times. J is TRBJ1-2 and V is TRBV3-1 (or the pseudogene TRBV3-2), with D possibly matching TRBD1 (6 bases). The CDR3 runs to 14 residues. V lost 1 base and J 2 bases, leaving 8 bases between the germline ends. Germline CDR1 is LGHDT and CDR2 is YNNKEL (reference sequence). The CDR3 is CASSQGTANYGYTF. The CDR3 region has the DNA TGTGCCAGCAGCCAAGGGACAGCAAACTATGGCTACACCTTC.